The T cell receptor beta chain under discussion was sequenced for a study of T cell repertoires in cytomegalovirus infection. TCRdb fed the reads into MiXCR, producing one record per CDR3 protein. Among roughly 730,000 distinct CDR3 sequences, roughly a third were seen once, and the ten largest hold 15% to 20%. As for this clonotype: Its antigen remains unknown.

Material: cultured PBMCs, obtained from culture after CMV antigen stimulation. The clonotype originates from a human donor in good health (CMV status not recorded). Some clones in this sample may be carry-over from other donors' samples.

CDR3 sequence: CASSFHKTYEQYF. DNA of the CDR3: TGTGCCAGCAGTTTCCATAAAACCTACGAGCAGTACTTC. The chain recombines TRBV12-3 or TRBV12-4 with TRBJ2-7; D gene unclear. The V and J ends lost 3 bases and 2 bases respectively, with 8 bases between them. The CDR3 consists of 13 residues.